This T cell receptor (beta chain) was captured by sequencing in a study of CD8+CD57+ T cells in acquired aplastic anemia. Genomic DNA provided the template from which TCR beta VDJ and CDR3 profiles were obtained. TCRdb called the reads again in MiXCR, with one record for every CDR3 protein. Of around 64,000 distinct CDR3 sequences listed, under 55% are singletons. The germline V gene has CDR1 GTSNPN and CDR2 SVGIG (reference sequence). CDR3 size: 13 residues. The V gene lost 1 base and the J gene lost 5 bases, with 9 bases spanning the gap. As to this clonotype: This could be a read error, since a much larger clone is one nucleotide away.

The sequence was collected from a human donor in good health, serving as a control. The sample comprised sorted CD4+, CD8+, or CD8+CD57+ T cells (not recorded which) from PBMCs. The genes are TRBV30 and TRBJ1-5; possible D gene TRBD1, 6 bases. In DNA, the CDR3 is TGTGCCTGGAGTGATTGGGGGCATCAGCCCCAGCATTTT. Protein sequence: CAWSDWGHQPQHF.